This TCR beta chain was found in a study of blood T cells in healthy people across ages. General study results and limits: Higher diversity and more naive CD4+ cells were features of long-lived donors, compared to aged donors.

Primed by a sample-barcoded 5' primer and a J-beta primer mix, a second PCR proceeded for about 6 to 12 cycles. TCRdb redid the calling of the 5' RACE reads with MiXCR, one entry per CDR3 protein. The sample lists roughly 1.5 million distinct CDR3 sequences; roughly 43% were seen once. About this clonotype itself: Its antigen is currently unknown.

The CDR3 spans 15 residues. V lost 0 bases and J 7 bases, leaving 15 bases between the germline ends. The V gene's germline CDR1 is MNHEY and CDR2 SVGAGI. Total RNA, at least 5.5 micrograms per sample, was extracted from PBMCs. The sequenced sample was blood. This chain uses TRBV6-5 with TRBJ1-2; D is possibly TRBD1 (5 bases). The sequence was collected from a woman younger than 35 in good health. The DNA for the CDR3 is TGTGCCAGCAGTTACTCGCTTTTGGGGCAGGGTGGCTACACCTTC. This encodes CASSYSLLGQGGYTF.